These T cell receptor beta chains were read from a single sample in a study of CD8 T cells in ankylosing spondylitis. A single record per CDR3 protein comes from TCRdb applying MiXCR to the 5' RACE reads. Of 700,000 to 1,000,000 distinct CDR3 sequences in the sample, roughly 12% were seen once. The sequenced material came from blood, either unsorted or a sorted T cell fraction (not recorded which). Receptors originate from a male donor with ankylosing spondylitis. CDR3s include the opening cysteine and the closing phenylalanine or tryptophan. The order of the fields is CDR3 protein, V gene.

CDR3aa: CSARDRTGHEKLFF
v_gene: TRBV20-1

CDR3aa: CSASGQAGGQYF
v_gene: TRBV20-1

CDR3aa: CASSPTGGLVAHNEQFF
v_gene: TRBV13

CDR3aa: CASSYSGLAGIYNEQFF
v_gene: TRBV6-2/TRBV6-3

CDR3aa: CASSLRASETYEQYF
v_gene: TRBV7-2

CDR3aa: CASSPTAQGGNSPLHF
v_gene: TRBV12-3/TRBV12-4

CDR3aa: CSARDYGGDTQYF
v_gene: TRBV20-1

CDR3aa: CATSEVLSTDTQYF
v_gene: TRBV24-1

CDR3aa: CASSQETLTDTQYF
v_gene: TRBV4-3

CDR3aa: CSARDWEKGNQPQHF
v_gene: TRBV20-1

CDR3aa: CASRATGGTEAFF
v_gene: TRBV12-3/TRBV12-4

CDR3aa: CASSLTGIVEEQYF
v_gene: TRBV12-3/TRBV12-4

CDR3aa: CAARGGDRVHEQYF
v_gene: TRBV10-3

CDR3aa: CATSRDPLAGGPSTQYF
v_gene: TRBV15

CDR3aa: CASSLAQGTAEAFF
v_gene: TRBV11-2

CDR3aa: CASSPRQGSGNTIYF
v_gene: TRBV7-2

CDR3aa: CASSQDRTSGSYNEQFF
v_gene: TRBV4-3

CDR3aa: CASSFGPGWGSYEQYF
v_gene: TRBV5-1

CDR3aa: CCARDLGLAGVEETQYF
v_gene: TRBV20-1

CDR3aa: CASSRERGFSSYEQYF
v_gene: TRBV4-3

CDR3aa: CAGRYREGSYEQYF
v_gene: TRBV5-1

CDR3aa: CSASSGPSNSPLHF
v_gene: TRBV20-1

CDR3aa: CASSFGIGTRNPREAFF
v_gene: TRBV6-5

CDR3aa: CSATSLDRGRGELFF
v_gene: TRBV20-1

CDR3aa: CASSGTLQRTGELFF
v_gene: TRBV28

CDR3aa: CASSSRALTYEQYF
v_gene: TRBV5-1

CDR3aa: CASSDQGVPYEQYF
v_gene: TRBV10-2

CDR3aa: CASSGGRGQAYEQYF
v_gene: TRBV10-2

CDR3aa: CASSQAGTSGGYEQYF
v_gene: TRBV4-2

CDR3aa: CASRMTGMEYNEQFF
v_gene: TRBV5-1

CDR3aa: CASSLVGAGTGRHEQFF
v_gene: TRBV7-2

CDR3aa: CAISPTGSTDTQYF
v_gene: TRBV10-3

CDR3aa: CASSLKYQGSAYEQYF
v_gene: TRBV7-8

CDR3aa: CASSLELYLELFF
v_gene: TRBV11-2

CDR3aa: CASSAGQRDYGYTF
v_gene: TRBV5-6

CDR3aa: CASSYSMRPPHNEQFF
v_gene: TRBV6-5

CDR3aa: CASSDGGGSTDTQYF
v_gene: TRBV5-1

CDR3aa: CASMGTGRDVQYF
v_gene: TRBV7-9

CDR3aa: CASSQRKSGPGELFF
v_gene: TRBV4-3

CDR3aa: CASSLMDIIIGELFF
v_gene: TRBV12-3/TRBV12-4

CDR3aa: CASKGEDNEQFF
v_gene: TRBV2

CDR3aa: CASSLMGGPTEAFF
v_gene: TRBV27

CDR3aa: CASSSRTGFEAFF
v_gene: TRBV7-2

CDR3aa: CASSISGSAADTQYF
v_gene: TRBV28

CDR3aa: CSGSGTGGYGYTF
v_gene: TRBV29-1

CDR3aa: CSARVPGPDTQYF
v_gene: TRBV29-1

CDR3aa: CASSLGTGYHEQYF
v_gene: TRBV12-3/TRBV12-4

CDR3aa: CASSLPSGVEQFF
v_gene: TRBV5-1

CDR3aa: CASSLDGRTQETQYF
v_gene: TRBV5-4